A few counts support the clone carrying this T cell receptor (beta chain). Its antigen is unidentified. The sample belongs to a study of regulatory T cells in long-lasting Graves disease. Study-level points and caveats: The study found TRBV28, TRBJ1-2 and TRBJ2-5 favored in persistent disease.

Library construction for TCR beta used iRepertoire HTBI primers and Arm-PCR of CDR3 regions. MiXCR, applied by TCRdb to the multiplex PCR reads, yields one record per CDR3 protein. The sample contains about 470,000 distinct CDR3 sequences, less than 25% of which appear only once. Sample time point: persistent/refractory GD, antithyroid drugs over 5 years with positive TRAb. Construction of the TCR library relied on RNA isolated from PBMCs. Germline CDR1 is SQVTM and CDR2 is ANQGSEA. Deletions cut 4 bases from V and 4 bases from J, with 8 bases between. This CDR3 comprises 11 residues. This TCR was recovered from a female donor with Graves disease. The chain couples TRBV29-1 to TRBJ2-7; D is ambiguous. The material sequenced was peripheral blood mononuclear cells (PBMCs), taken when the disease was refractory, from a patient treated with antithyroid drugs. The CDR3 sequence: CSVGFAYEQYF. The DNA for the CDR3 is TGCAGCGTTGGGTTCGCGTACGAGCAGTACTTC.